This TCR beta chain came from a study of early stage breast cancer tumors. Regarding the study as a whole: Blood repertoires resembled normal breast more than tumor.

Assay: immunoSEQ multiplex PCR; the TCRdb copy retains only in-frame clones and omits some. The repertoire holds approximately 6,400 clones, with 60% to 85% as singletons. With regard to this clone: Its antigen is unknown.

The source of this sequence is a person aged 70 to 79 with breast cancer. The sequencing sample was made of normal breast tissue next to the tumor.

CDR3 bases: TGTGCCAGCAGTCGCGGCACCTGGGACTATGGCTACACCTTC. The encoded protein is CASSRGTWDYGYTF. The gene calls are TRBV6-5 and TRBJ1-2; D not resolved. CDR1 is MNHEY and CDR2 is SVGAGI in the germline V gene. Trimming removed 5 bases from V and 3 bases from J, with 13 bases in between. This CDR3 comprises 14 residues.